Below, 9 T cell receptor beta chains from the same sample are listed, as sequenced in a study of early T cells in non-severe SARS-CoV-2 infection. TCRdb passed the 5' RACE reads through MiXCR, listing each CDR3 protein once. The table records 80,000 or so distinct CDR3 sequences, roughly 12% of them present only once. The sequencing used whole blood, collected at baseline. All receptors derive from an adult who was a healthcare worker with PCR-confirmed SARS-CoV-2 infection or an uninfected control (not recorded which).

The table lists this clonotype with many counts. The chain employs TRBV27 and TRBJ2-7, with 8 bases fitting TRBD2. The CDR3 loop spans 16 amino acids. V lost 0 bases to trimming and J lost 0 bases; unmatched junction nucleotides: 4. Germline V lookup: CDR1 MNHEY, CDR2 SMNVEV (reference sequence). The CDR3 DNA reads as TGTGCCAGCAGTTTATCTCTAGCGGGCTCCTCCTACGAGCAGTACTTC. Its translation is CASSLSLAGSSYEQYF.

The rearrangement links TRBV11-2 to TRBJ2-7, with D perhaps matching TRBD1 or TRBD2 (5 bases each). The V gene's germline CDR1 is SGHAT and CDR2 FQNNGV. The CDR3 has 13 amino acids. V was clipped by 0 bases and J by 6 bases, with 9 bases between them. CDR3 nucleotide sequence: TGTGCCAGCAGCTTAGATACGGGGCGCGAGCAGTACTTC. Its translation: CASSLDTGREQYF.

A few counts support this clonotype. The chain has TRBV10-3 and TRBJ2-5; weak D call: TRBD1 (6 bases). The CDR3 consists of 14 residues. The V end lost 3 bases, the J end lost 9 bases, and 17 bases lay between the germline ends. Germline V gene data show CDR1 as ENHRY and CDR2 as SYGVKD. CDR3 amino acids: CAISDLNREGAQYF. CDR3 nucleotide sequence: TGTGCCATCAGTGATCTAAACAGGGAAGGGGCCCAGTACTTC.

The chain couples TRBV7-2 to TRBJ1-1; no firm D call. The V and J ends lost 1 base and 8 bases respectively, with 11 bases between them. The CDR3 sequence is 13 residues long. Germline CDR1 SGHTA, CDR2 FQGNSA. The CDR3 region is CASSLDPTTEAFF. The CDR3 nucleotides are TGTGCCAGCAGCTTAGACCCCACCACCGAAGCTTTCTTT. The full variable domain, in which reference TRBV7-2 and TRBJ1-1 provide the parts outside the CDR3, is GAGVSQSPSNKVTEKGKDVELRCDPISGHTALYWYRQSLGQGLEFLIYFQGNSAPDKSGLPSDRFSAERTGGSVSTLTIQRTQQEDSAVYLCASSLDPTTEAFFGQGTRLTVV.

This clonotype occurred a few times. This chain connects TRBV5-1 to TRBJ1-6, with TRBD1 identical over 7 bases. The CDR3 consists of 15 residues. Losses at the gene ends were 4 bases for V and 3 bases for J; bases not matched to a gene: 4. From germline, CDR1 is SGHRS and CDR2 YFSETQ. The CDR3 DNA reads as TGCGCCAGCAGCCGGGGGACAGACTATAATTCACCCCTCCACTTT. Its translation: CASSRGTDYNSPLHF.

The CDR3 region has the DNA TGTGCCAGCAACACGAACACTGAAGCTTTCTTT. Translated: CASNTNTEAFF. The chain is built from TRBV12-3 or TRBV12-4 and TRBJ1-1; D is ambiguous. The CDR3 runs 11 residues. Trimming left V 7 bases short and J 1 base short, with 4 bases between.

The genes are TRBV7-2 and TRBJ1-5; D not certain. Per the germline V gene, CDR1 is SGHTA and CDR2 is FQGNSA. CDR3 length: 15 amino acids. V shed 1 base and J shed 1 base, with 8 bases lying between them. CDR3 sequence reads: CASSLVSGSNQPQHF. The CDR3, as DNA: TGTGCCAGCAGCTTAGTTAGCGGGAGCAATCAGCCCCAGCATTTT.

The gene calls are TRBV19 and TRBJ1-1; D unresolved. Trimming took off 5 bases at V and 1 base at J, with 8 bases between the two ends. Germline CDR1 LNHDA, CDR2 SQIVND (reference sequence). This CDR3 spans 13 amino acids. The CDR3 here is CASSPRRNTEAFF. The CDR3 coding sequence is TGTGCCAGTAGTCCGAGGAGGAACACTGAAGCTTTCTTT.

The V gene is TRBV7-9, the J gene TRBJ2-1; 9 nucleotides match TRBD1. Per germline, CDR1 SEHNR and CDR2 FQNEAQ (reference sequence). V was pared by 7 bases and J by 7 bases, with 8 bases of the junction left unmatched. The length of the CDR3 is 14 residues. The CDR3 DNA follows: TGTGCCAGCAATCCCCGGGACAGGGTTAATGAGCAGTTCTTC. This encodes CASNPRDRVNEQFF.